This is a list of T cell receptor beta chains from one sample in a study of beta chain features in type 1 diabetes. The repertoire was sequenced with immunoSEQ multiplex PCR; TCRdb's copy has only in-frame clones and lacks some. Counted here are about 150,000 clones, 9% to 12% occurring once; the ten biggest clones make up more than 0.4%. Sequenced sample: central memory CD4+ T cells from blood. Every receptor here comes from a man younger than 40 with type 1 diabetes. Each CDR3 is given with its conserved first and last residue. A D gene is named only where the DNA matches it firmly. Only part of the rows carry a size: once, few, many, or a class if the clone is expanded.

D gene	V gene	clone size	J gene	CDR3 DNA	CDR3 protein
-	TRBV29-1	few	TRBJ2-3	TGCAGCGTTGGACTATTTGCAGATACGCAGTATTTT	CSVGLFADTQYF
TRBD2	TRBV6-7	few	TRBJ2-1	TGTGCCAGCAGTTACCCCCGACCTAGCGGGACTCCAAAGTTCTTC	CASSYPRPSGTPKFF
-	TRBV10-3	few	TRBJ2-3	TGTGCCATCAGTGAGCCCCCCGGGAAGCGCACAGATACGCAGTATTTT	CAISEPPGKRTDTQYF
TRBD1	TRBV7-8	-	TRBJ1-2	TGTGCCAGCAGCCTGCGACAGGGGGGGAACTATGGCTACACCTTC	CASSLRQGGNYGYTF
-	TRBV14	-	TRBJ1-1	TGTGCCAGCAGTCTTCAGGTGAACACTGAAGCTTTCTTT	CASSLQVNTEAFF
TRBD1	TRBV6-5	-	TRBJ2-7	TGTGCCAGCAGTGGTAACAGGGGATACGAGCAGTACTTC	CASSGNRGYEQYF
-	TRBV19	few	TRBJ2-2	TGTGCCAGTAGTATCGATAGCGGCGGGGAGCTGTTTTTT	CASSIDSGGELFF
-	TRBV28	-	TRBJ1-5	TGTGCCAGCAGTATTATTGCCGCGAATCAGCCCCAGCATTTT	CASSIIAANQPQHF
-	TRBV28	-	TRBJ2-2	TGTGCCAGCAGTGCCTTACAGGGAGTGCGGGAGCTGTTTTTT	CASSALQGVRELFF
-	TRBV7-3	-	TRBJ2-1	TGTGCCAGCAGCTTAGGTGGGCCGGGAGAGCAGTTCTTC	CASSLGGPGEQFF
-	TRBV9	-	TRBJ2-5	TGTGCCAGCAGCGTAGGCCCTTCGGGGGTACAAGAGACCCAGTACTTC	CASSVGPSGVQETQYF
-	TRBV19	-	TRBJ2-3	TGTGCCAGTAGTATCAGACAGCTCACAGATACGCAGTATTTT	CASSIRQLTDTQYF
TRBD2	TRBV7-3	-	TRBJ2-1	TGTGCCAGCAGCCGAGGGACTAGCGGACTGAATGAGCAGTTCTTC	CASSRGTSGLNEQFF
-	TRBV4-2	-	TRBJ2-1	TGTGCCAGCAGCCAAGGGGCTACCGACAATGAGCAGTTCTTC	CASSQGATDNEQFF
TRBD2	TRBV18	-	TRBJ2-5	TGTGCCAGCTCACCACGGACAGGGACTAGCGGGACCCAGTACTTC	CASSPRTGTSGTQYF
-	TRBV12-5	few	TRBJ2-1	TGTGCTAGTTCAGGCAATGAGCAGTTCTTC	CASSGNEQFF
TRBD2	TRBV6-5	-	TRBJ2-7	TGTGCCAGCAGTAGTACTAGCGGAGCCTACGAGCAGTACTTC	CASSSTSGAYEQYF
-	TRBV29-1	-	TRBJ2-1	TGCAGCCTAACGGCGGTAACCTACAATGAGCAGTTCTTC	CSLTAVTYNEQFF
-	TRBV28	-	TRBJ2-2	TGTGCCAGCAGTTTACAAACCGGGGAGCTGTTTTTT	CASSLQTGELFF
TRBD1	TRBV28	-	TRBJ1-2	TGTGCCAGCAGTTTATGGGACAGGGGGCAAGGTGGCTACACCTTC	CASSLWDRGQGGYTF
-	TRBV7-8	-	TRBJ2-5	TGTGCCAGCAGCCCCCAGACTAGGGTGGAGACCCAGTACTTC	CASSPQTRVETQYF
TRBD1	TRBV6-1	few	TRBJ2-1	TGTGCCAGCAGTGAACGGGGGACAGGGGAATACAATGAGCAGTTCTTC	CASSERGTGEYNEQFF
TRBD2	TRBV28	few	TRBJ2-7	TGTGCCAGCAGTGCAACTAGCGGTACCTACGAGCAGTACTTC	CASSATSGTYEQYF
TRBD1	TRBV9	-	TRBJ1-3	TGTGCCAGCAGCCCCCGGACAGGGCTTGCTGGAAACACCATATATTTT	CASSPRTGLAGNTIYF
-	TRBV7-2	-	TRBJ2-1	TGTGCCAGCAGCTTAACGAGACTTGATGAGGATGAGCAGTTCTTC	CASSLTRLDEDEQFF
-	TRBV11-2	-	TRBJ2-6	TGTGCCAGCAGCTCAATATCTATAGCGAAAATGGGTGGGGCCAACGTCCTGACTTTC	CASSSISIAKMGGANVLTF
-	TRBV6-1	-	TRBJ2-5	TGTGCCAGCAGTCCGTACCAAGAGACCCAGTACTTC	CASSPYQETQYF
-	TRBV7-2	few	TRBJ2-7	TGTGCCAGCAGCTTCGGGGGAGCAGGGTACGAGCAGTACTTC	CASSFGGAGYEQYF
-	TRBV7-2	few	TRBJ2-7	TGTGCCAGCAGCCCCGACAGGGCGGTGAGTAGCGGGGCCATCTACGAGCAGTACTTC	CASSPDRAVSSGAIYEQYF
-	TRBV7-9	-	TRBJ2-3	TGTGCCAGCAGCCACCGACTAGTAGAGACAGATACGCAGTATTTT	CASSHRLVETDTQYF
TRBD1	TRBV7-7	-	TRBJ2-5	TGTGCTAGCAGCCTACTTTCGGGGACAGGGGAAGAGACCCAGTACTTC	CASSLLSGTGEETQYF
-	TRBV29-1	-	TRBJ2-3	TGCAGCGCTCGAGGAGTAACTAGCACAGATACGCAGTATTTT	CSARGVTSTDTQYF
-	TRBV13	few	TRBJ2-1	TGTGCCAGCAGCCGAGGAGGCTACAATGAGCAGTTCTTC	CASSRGGYNEQFF
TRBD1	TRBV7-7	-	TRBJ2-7	TGTGCCAGCAGCATCGGGACAGGGGACGAGCAGTACTTC	CASSIGTGDEQYF
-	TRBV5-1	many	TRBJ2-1	TGCGCCAGCAGCTTGGGGAGGGGACGCGATGAGCAGTTCTTC	CASSLGRGRDEQFF
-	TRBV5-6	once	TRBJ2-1	TGTGCCAGCAGCTTGTTCCAGGTTATAGGCGATGAGCAGTTCTTC	CASSLFQVIGDEQFF
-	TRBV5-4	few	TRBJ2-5	TGTGCCAGCAGCTTACTGCCCGGAGAGACCCAGTACTTC	CASSLLPGETQYF
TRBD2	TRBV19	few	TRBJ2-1	TGTGCCAGCAGCCTGACTAGCGGGAGCGCCGGCGGTGTTGAGCAGTTCTTC	CASSLTSGSAGGVEQFF
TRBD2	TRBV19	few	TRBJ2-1	TGTGCCAGTAGTCCGGGACTAGCGGGAATGAGGCAGTTCTTC	CASSPGLAGMRQFF
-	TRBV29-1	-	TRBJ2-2	TGCAGCGCATACTCGGACAGTAGGAACACCGGGGAGCTGTTTTTT	CSAYSDSRNTGELFF
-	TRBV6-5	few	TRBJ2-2	TGTGCCAGCACCGCAGGGTGGGGGGAGCTGTTTTTT	CASTAGWGELFF
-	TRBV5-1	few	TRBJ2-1	TGCGCCAGCAGCTTGGTTCCGCGTGATGAGCAGTTCTTC	CASSLVPRDEQFF
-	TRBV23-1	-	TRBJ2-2	TGCGCCAGCCGTTCGAACACCGGGGAGCTGTTTTTT	CASRSNTGELFF
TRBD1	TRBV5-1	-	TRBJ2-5	TGCGCCAGCAGCGGATCCGGGACAGGGGGCTTATGGGAGACCCAGTACTTC	CASSGSGTGGLWETQYF
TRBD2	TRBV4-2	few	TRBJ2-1	TGTGCCAGCAGCTTGGAGCTAGCGGGGGACAATGAGCAGTTCTTC	CASSLELAGDNEQFF
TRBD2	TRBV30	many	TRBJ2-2	TGTGCCTGGGCTAGCGGGAGGGCCTATGGCGGGGAGCTGTTTTTT	CAWASGRAYGGELFF
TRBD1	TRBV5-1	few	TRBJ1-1	TGCGCCAGCAGCAAGGACAGGGGAGGGACTGAAGCTTTCTTT	CASSKDRGGTEAFF
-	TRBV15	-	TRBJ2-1	TGTGCCACCAGCAGAGATTTGGAGTTATCATACAATGAGCAGTTCTTC	CATSRDLELSYNEQFF